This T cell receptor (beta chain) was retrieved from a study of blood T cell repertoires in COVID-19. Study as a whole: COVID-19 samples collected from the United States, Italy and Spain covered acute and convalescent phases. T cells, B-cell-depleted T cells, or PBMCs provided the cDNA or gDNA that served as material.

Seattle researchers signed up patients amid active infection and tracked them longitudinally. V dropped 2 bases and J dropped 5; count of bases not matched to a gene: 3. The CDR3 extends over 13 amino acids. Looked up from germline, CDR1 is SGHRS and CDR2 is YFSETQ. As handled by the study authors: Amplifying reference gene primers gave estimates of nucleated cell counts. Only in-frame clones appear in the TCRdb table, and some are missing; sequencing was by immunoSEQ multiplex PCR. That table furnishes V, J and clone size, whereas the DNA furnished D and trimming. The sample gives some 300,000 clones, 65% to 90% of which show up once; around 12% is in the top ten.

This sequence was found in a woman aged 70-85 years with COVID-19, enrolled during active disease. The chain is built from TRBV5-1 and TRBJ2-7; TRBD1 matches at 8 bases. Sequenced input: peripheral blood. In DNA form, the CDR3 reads TGCGCCAGCAGCTTCCAGGGGGCCAACGAGCAGTACTTC. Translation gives CASSFQGANEQYF.